This T cell receptor beta chain was recovered during a study of T cell responses to AZD1222 COVID-19 vaccine. Findings of the study overall: A reported finding is that nearly half of spike-specific TCRs target unmutated variant regions.

With regard to this clone: Its target is not known.

The assay was immunoSEQ multiplex PCR, and TCRdb's table has in-frame clones only and misses some. The sample holds approximately 140,000 clones, around 83% seen once. The V and J ends lost 0 bases and 5 bases respectively, with 10 bases between them. Germline V CDR1 and CDR2: SGDLS, YYNGEE. This CDR3 has 14 amino acids. The chain links TRBV9 to TRBJ2-3, with D possibly being TRBD2 (6 bases). The TCR originated in an adult in good health. The sample here was peripheral blood, taken on day 0 of MenACWY control vaccination. DNA of the CDR3: TGTGCCAGCAGCGTAGGGTGGGGAGGAGATACGCAGTATTTT. It translates to CASSVGWGGDTQYF.